This TCR beta chain was observed in a study of T-cell reconstitution after alpha-beta-depleted transplantation in children. CDR3 length equals 16 residues. The V end was cut by 6 bases, the J end by 2 bases, with 18 bases between. Germline V gives CDR1 SNHLY, CDR2 FYNNEI. Unique molecular identifiers featured in how the TCRbeta library was prepared. One entry per CDR3 protein results from TCRdb running MiXCR on the PCR reads. The data contain about 230,000 distinct CDR3 sequences, 9.7% of them singletons. J is TRBJ2-3 and V is TRBV2; D gene uncertain. This specimen was PBMCs from the stem cell graft donor, taken from the stem cell graft. This receptor was taken from a human donor who donated a stem cell graft to a child with SCID. The DNA of the CDR3 is TGTGCCAGCAGAGGCATGGCGGCAGTAACCACAGATACGCAGTATTTT. Translating gives CASRGMAAVTTDTQYF.